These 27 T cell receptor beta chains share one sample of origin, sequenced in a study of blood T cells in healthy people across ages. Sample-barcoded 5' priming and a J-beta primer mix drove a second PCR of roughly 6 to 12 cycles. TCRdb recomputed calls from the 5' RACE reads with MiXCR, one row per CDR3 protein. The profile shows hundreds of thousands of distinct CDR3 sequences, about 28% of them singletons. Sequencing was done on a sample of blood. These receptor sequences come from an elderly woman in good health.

The CDR3 sequence: CASSFQSYNEQFF. CDR3 coding DNA: TGTGCCAGCAGCTTCCAATCCTACAATGAGCAGTTCTTC. The J gene is TRBJ2-1, the V gene TRBV7-6; D gene uncertain. The CDR3 extends over 13 amino acids. Trimming took off 3 bases at V and 1 base at J, with 4 bases between the two ends. From germline, CDR1 is SGHVS and CDR2 FNYEAQ.

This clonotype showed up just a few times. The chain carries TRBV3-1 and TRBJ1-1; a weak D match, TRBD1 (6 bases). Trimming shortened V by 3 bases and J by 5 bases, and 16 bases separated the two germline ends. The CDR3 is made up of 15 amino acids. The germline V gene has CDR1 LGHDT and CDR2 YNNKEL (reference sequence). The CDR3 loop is CASSQRKGGRTEAFF. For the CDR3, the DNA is TGTGCCAGCAGCCAGAGAAAAGGGGGAAGAACTGAAGCTTTCTTT.

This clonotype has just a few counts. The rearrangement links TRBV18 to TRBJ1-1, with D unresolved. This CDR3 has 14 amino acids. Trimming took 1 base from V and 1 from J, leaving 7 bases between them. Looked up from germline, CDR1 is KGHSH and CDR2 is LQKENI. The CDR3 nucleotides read TGTGCCAGCTCACCACAGCGGGGGAACACTGAAGCTTTCTTT. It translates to CASSPQRGNTEAFF.

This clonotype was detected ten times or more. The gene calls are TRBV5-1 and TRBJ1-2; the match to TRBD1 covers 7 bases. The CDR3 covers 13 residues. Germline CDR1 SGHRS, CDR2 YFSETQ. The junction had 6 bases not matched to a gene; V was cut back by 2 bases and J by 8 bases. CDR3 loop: CASSLLSDRGYTF. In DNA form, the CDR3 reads TGCGCCAGCAGCTTACTATCGGACAGGGGCTACACCTTC.

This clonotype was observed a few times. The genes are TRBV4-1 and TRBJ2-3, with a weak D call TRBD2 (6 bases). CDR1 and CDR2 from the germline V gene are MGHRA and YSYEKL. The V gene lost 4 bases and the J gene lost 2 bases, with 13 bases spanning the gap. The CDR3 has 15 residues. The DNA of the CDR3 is TGCGCCAGCAGCCTTCAGGGACTCGACACAGATACGCAGTATTTT. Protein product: CASSLQGLDTDTQYF.

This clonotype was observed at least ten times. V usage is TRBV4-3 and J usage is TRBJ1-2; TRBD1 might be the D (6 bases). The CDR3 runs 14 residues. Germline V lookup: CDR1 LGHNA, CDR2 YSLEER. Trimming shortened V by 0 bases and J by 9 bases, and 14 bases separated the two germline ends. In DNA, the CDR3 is TGCGCCAGCAGCCAAGATTCACAGGGAAATAGCTACACCTTC. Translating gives CASSQDSQGNSYTF.

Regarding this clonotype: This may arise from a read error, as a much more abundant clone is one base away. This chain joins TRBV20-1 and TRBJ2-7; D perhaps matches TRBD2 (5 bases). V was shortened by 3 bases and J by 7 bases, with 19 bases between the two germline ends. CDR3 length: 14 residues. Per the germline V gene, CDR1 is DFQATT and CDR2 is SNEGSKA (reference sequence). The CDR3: CSASVARAYNEQYF. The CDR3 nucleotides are TGCAGTGCTAGTGTAGCGCGTGCCTACAATGAGCAGTACTTC.

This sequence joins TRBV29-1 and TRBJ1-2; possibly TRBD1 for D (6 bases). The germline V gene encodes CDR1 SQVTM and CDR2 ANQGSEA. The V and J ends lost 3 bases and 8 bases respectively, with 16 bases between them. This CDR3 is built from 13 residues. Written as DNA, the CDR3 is TGCAGCGTTGAGACCACAGGGCAAGGGGGCTACACCTTC. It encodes CSVETTGQGGYTF.

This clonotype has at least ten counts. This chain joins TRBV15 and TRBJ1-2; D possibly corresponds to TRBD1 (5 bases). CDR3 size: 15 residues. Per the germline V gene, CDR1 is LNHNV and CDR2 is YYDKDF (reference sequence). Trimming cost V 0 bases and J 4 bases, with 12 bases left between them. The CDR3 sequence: CATSRDLGQGYGYTF. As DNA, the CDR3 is TGTGCCACCAGCAGAGATTTGGGGCAGGGCTATGGCTACACCTTC.

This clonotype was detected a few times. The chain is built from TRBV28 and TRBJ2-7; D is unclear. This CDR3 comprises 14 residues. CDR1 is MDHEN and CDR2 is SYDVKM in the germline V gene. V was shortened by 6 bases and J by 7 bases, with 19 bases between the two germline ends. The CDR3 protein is CASRTIKLGNEQYF. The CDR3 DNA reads TGTGCCAGCAGAACCATAAAACTTGGGAATGAGCAGTACTTC.

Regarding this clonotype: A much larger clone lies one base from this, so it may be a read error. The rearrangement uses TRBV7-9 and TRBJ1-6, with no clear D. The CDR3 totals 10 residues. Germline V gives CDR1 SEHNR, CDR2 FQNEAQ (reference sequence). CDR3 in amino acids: CANSPSPPHF. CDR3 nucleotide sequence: TGTGCCAACAGCCCCTCCCCCCCCCACTTT.

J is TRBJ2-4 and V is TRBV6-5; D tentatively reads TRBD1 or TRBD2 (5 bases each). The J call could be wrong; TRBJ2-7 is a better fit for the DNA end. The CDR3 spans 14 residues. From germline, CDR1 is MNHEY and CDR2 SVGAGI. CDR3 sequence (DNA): TGTGCCAGCAGTTATCGGGGCTCGACCTACGAGCAGTACTTC. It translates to CASSYRGSTYEQYF.

CDR3: CSARDPRPGAETNEKLFF. The CDR3 DNA reads TGCAGTGCTAGAGATCCAAGGCCAGGGGCGGAAACTAATGAAAAACTGTTTTTT. The V call is TRBV20-1, the J call TRBJ1-4, with a weak D call TRBD1 (6 bases). The V end was cut by 0 bases, the J end by 1 base, with 18 bases between. CDR1 and CDR2 from the germline V gene are DFQATT and SNEGSKA (reference sequence). The CDR3 is 18 residues long.

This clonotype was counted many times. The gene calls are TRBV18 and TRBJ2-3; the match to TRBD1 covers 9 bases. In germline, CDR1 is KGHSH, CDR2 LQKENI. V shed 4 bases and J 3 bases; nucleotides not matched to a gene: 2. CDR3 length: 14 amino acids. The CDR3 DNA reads TGTGCCAGCTCACGGGACAGGGTGACAGATACGCAGTATTTT. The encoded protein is CASSRDRVTDTQYF.

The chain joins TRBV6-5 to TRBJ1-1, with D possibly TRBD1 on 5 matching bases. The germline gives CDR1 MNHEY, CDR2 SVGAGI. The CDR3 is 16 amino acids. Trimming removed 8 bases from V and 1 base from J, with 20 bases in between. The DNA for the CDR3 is TGTGCCAGCCAACCCCTAAGGTTCGGACAGAACACTGAAGCTTTCTTT. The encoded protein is CASQPLRFGQNTEAFF.

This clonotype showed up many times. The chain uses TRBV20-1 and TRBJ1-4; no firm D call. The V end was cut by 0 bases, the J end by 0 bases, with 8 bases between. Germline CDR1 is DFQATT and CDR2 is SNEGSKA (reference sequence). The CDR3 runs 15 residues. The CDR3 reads CSARDRPATNEKLFF. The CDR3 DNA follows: TGCAGTGCTAGAGATAGACCCGCAACTAATGAAAAACTGTTTTTT.

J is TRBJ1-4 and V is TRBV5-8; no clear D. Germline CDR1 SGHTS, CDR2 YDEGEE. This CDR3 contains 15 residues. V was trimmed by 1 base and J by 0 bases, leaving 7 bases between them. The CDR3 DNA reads TGTGCCAGCAGCTTGAGGCCCTCAACTAATGAAAAACTGTTTTTT. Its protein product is CASSLRPSTNEKLFF.

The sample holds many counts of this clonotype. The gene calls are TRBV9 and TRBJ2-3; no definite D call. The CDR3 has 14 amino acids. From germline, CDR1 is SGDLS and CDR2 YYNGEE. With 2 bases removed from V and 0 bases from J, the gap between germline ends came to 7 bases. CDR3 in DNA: TGTGCCAGCAGCGTGGATGCTAGCACAGATACGCAGTATTTT. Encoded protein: CASSVDASTDTQYF.

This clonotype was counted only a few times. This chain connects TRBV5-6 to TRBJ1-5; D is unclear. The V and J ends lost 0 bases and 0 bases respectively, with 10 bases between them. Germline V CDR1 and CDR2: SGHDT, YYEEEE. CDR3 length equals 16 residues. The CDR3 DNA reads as TGTGCCAGCAGCTTGGTTCGGGTAAATAGCAATCAGCCCCAGCATTTT. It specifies CASSLVRVNSNQPQHF.

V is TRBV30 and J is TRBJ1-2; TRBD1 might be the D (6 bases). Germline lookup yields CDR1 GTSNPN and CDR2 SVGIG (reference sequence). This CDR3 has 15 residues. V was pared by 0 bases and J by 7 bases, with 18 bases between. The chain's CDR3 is CAWSVTSRGAGGYTF. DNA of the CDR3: TGTGCCTGGAGTGTAACCTCCCGGGGGGCGGGTGGCTACACCTTC.

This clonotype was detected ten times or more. The CDR3 is CASSPVLGPDNEQFF. Here the CDR3 DNA reads TGTGCCAGCTCACCTGTGCTAGGCCCGGACAATGAGCAGTTCTTC. The chain couples TRBV18 to TRBJ2-1; D ambiguous. Per the germline V gene, CDR1 is KGHSH and CDR2 is LQKENI. This CDR3 region has 15 residues. Trimming left V 3 bases short and J 5 bases short, with 14 bases between.

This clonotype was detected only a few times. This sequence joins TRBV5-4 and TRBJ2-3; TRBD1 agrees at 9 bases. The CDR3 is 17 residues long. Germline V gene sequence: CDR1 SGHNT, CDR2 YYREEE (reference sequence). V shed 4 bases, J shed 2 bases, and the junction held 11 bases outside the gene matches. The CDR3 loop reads CASSPPGQGGFTDTQYF. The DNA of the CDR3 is TGTGCCAGCAGCCCTCCGGGACAGGGAGGTTTCACAGATACGCAGTATTTT. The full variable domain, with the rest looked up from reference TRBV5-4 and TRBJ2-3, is ETGVTQSPTHLIKTRGQQVTLRCSSQSGHNTVSWYQQALGQGPQFIFQYYREEENGRGNFPPRFSGLQFPNYSSELNVNALELDDSALYLCASSPPGQGGFTDTQYFGPGTRLTVL.

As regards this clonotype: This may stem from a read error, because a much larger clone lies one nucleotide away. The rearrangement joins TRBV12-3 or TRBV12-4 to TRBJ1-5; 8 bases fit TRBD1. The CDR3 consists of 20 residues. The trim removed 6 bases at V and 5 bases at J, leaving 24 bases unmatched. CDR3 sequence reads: CASSYRVVGTGSGADQPQHF. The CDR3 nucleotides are TGTGCCAGCAGCTACCGGGTAGTCGGGACAGGTAGCGGAGCCGATCAGCCCCAGCATTTT.

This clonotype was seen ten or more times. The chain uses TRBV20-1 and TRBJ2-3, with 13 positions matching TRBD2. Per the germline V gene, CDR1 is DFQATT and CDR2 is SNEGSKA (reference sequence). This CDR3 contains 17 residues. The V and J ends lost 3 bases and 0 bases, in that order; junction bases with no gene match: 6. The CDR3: CSASRGTSGVSTDTQYF. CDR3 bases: TGCAGTGCTAGTCGGGGGACTAGCGGGGTTAGCACAGATACGCAGTATTTT.

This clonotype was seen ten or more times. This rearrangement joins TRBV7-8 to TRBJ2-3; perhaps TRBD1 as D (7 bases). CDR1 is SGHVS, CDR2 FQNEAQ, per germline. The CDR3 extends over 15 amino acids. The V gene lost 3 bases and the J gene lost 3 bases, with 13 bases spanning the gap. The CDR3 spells CASSFLEGATDTQYF. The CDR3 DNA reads TGTGCCAGCAGCTTCTTGGAGGGGGCGACAGATACGCAGTATTTT.

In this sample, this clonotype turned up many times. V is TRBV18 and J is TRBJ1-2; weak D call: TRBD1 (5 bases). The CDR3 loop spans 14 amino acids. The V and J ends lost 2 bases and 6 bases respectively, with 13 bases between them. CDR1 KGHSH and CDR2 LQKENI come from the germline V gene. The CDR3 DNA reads TGTGCCAGCTCACCAGTCCGGGGAGGGGATGGCTACACCTTC. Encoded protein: CASSPVRGGDGYTF.

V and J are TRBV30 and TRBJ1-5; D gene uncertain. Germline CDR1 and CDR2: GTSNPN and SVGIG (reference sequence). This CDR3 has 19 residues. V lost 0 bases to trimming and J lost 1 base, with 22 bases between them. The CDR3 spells CAWSVRRAQTTSSNQPQHF. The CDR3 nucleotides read TGTGCCTGGAGTGTAAGGAGGGCTCAAACTACTTCGAGCAATCAGCCCCAGCATTTT. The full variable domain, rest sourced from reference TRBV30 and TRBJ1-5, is SQTIHQWPATLVQPVGSPLSLECTVEGTSNPNLYWYRQAAGRGLQLLFYSVGIGQISSEVPQNLSASRPQDRQFILSSKKLLLSDSGFYLCAWSVRRAQTTSSNQPQHFGDGTRLSIL.